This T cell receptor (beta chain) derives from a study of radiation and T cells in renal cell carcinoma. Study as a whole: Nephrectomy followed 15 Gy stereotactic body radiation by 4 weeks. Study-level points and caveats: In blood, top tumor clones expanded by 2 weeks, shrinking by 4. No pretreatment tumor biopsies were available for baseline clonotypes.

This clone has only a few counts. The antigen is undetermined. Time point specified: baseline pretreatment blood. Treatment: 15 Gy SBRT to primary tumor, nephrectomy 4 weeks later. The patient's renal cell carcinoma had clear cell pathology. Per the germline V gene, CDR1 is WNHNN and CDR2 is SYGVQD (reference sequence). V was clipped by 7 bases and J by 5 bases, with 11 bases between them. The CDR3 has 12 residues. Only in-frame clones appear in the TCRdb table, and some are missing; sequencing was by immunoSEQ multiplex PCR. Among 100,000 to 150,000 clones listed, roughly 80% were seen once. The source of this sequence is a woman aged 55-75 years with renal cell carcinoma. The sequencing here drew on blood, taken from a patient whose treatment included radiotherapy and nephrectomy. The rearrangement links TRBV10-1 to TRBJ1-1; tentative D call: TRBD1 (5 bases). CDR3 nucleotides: TGCGCCAGCAAGATTAAGGGGACTGAAGCTTTCTTT. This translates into CASKIKGTEAFF.